The TCR beta chain described here comes from a study of human T cells and chemical hapten exposure. The CDR3 contains 15 residues. Per the germline V gene, CDR1 is MGHDK and CDR2 is SYGVNS. Trimming removed 1 base at V and 0 bases at J, with 9 bases between. TCRdb recomputed calls from the RACE reads with MiXCR, one row per CDR3 protein. The profile shows a few hundred thousand distinct CDR3 sequences, about 7.7% of them singletons. Specified time point: pre-sensitization, week 0. The treatment is: therapeutic diphenylcyclopropenone sensitization with weekly scalp DPC. The receptor comes from a man aged 18 to 29 with alopecia areata. Some clones in this sample may be carry-over from other donors' samples. The input for sequencing was whole blood, taken in connection with sensitization to the hapten diphenylcyclopropenone (DPC). The chain has TRBV25-1 and TRBJ1-1; D not certain. The CDR3 DNA reads as TGTGCCAGCAGTGAATTAGGCACAGTGAACACTGAAGCTTTCTTT. Protein product: CASSELGTVNTEAFF.